This TCR beta chain is from a study of cytomegalovirus exposure and HLA in healthy donors. The primer mix had 60 Vbeta and 13 Jbeta primers. Generated by immunoSEQ multiplex PCR, the TCRdb table keeps only in-frame clones and is missing some. Among some 120,000 clones listed, around four fifths were seen once. The CDR3 extends over 14 amino acids. Trimming took 3 bases from V and 1 from J, leaving 9 bases between them. Germline CDR1 MNHNS, CDR2 SASEGT. This clonotype originated in a male donor in good health and CMV-seropositive. Sequencing was done on a sample of PBMCs. The chain is built from TRBV6-1 and TRBJ1-1; D unclear. The DNA for the CDR3 is TGTGCCAGCAGTGATCAGACGGGGAACACTGAAGCTTTCTTT. Translating it yields CASSDQTGNTEAFF.